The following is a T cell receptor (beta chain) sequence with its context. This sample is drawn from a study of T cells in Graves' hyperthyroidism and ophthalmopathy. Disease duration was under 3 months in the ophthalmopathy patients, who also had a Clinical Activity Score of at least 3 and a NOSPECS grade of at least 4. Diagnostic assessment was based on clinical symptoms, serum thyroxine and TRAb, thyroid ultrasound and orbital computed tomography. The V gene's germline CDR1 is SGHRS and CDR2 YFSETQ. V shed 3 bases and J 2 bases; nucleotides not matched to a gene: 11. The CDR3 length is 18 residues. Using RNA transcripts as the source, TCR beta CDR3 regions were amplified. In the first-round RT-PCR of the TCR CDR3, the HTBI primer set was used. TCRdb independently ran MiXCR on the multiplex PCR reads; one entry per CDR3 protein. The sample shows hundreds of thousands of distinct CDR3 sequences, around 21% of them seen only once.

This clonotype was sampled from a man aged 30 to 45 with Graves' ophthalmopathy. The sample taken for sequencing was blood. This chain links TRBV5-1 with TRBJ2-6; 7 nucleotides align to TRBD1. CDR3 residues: CASSSLPGQPTGANVLTF. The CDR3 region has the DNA TGCGCCAGCAGCTCCCTACCGGGACAGCCAACTGGGGCCAACGTCCTGACTTTC.